This T cell receptor beta chain was identified in a study of blood T cell repertoires in COVID-19. About the study: The cDNA or gDNA used as material had been derived from T cells, B-cell-depleted T cells, or PBMCs.

Cohort 3 recovered donors had two negative PCRs, clearance, or symptom resolution. The protocol was immunoSEQ multiplex PCR, while the TCRdb copy is restricted to in-frame clones and leaves out a portion. The sample includes 200,000 to 250,000 clones, roughly 84% of them seen just once. The length of the CDR3 is 15 residues. Trimming took 4 bases from V and 0 from J, leaving 14 bases between them. From germline, CDR1 is SGDLS and CDR2 YYNGEE. The chain employs TRBV9 and TRBJ2-7; the D gene is possibly TRBD2 (6 bases). This TCR was sampled from a woman aged 40-49 years who had recovered from COVID-19. Specimen: PBMCs or T cells enriched from blood (not recorded which). CDR3 protein: CASSTSSAFSYEQYF. Written as DNA, the CDR3 is TGTGCCAGCAGCACTTCTAGCGCCTTCTCCTACGAGCAGTACTTC.